This passage covers 26 T cell receptor beta chains from one sample sequenced in a study of cytomegalovirus exposure and HLA in healthy donors. This table comes from immunoSEQ multiplex PCR, and its TCRdb copy is limited to in-frame clones, with some not included. The repertoire holds around 100,000 clones, with 85% to 95% as singletons. Input material: PBMCs. The receptors here all came from a woman aged 18-29 years in good health and CMV-seronegative.

The chain carries TRBV11-2 and TRBJ2-3; 9 bases line up with TRBD2. The CDR3 covers 15 residues. Germline V gene lookup returns CDR1 SGHAT and CDR2 FQNNGV. V lost 3 bases, J lost 5 bases, and 6 bases stayed unmatched. The CDR3 loop reads CASSFLAGTLDTQYF. In DNA form, the CDR3 reads TGTGCCAGCAGCTTCCTAGCGGGGACCCTAGATACGCAGTATTTT.

This rearrangement joins TRBV29-1 to TRBJ2-1; 10 positions match TRBD2. The ends lost 4 bases at V and 0 bases at J; junction bases unmatched: 6. The CDR3 runs 16 residues. Germline CDR1 reads SQVTM; CDR2 reads ANQGSEA. The CDR3 sequence: CSVAQRGGGSYNEQFF. CDR3 nucleotide sequence: TGCAGCGTTGCCCAGCGGGGGGGCGGCTCCTACAATGAGCAGTTCTTC.

The rearrangement joins TRBV6-1 to TRBJ1-1; 9 bases align to TRBD1. This CDR3 has 16 amino acids. The J segment lost 4 bases and the V segment lost 3 bases, leaving 9 bases of the junction unmatched. Germline lookup yields CDR1 MNHNS and CDR2 SASEGT. The CDR3 coding sequence is TGTGCCAGCAGTGATCCGGGACAGGGCTTACTCACTGAAGCTTTCTTT. Protein product: CASSDPGQGLLTEAFF.

V gene TRBV14 combines with J gene TRBJ1-2; D not resolved. Germline V CDR1 and CDR2: SGHDN, FVKESK. The CDR3 runs 11 residues. Trimming pared 0 bases from V and 10 bases from J, leaving 6 bases between. The CDR3 region is CASSQDEDYTF. The CDR3 nucleotides are TGTGCCAGCAGCCAAGATGAGGACTACACCTTC.

V gene TRBV6-1 combines with J gene TRBJ1-4; D is undetermined. The CDR3 sequence is 16 residues long. Germline lookup yields CDR1 MNHNS and CDR2 SASEGT. Trimming took off 4 bases at V and 0 bases at J, with 12 bases between the two ends. CDR3 coding DNA: TGTGCCAGCAGTGGTTTAAACGGAGCAACTAATGAAAAACTGTTTTTT. It specifies CASSGLNGATNEKLFF.

The chain combines TRBV5-4 with TRBJ1-6; tentatively, D is TRBD1 (5 bases). The CDR3 spans 16 residues. V gave up 2 bases and J gave up 7 bases, with 16 bases separating them. Germline V gene lookup returns CDR1 SGHNT and CDR2 YYREEE (reference sequence). CDR3 region: CASSLAGGGMNSPLHF. CDR3 sequence (DNA): TGTGCCAGCAGCTTAGCGGGGGGAGGTATGAATTCACCCCTCCACTTT.

This chain links TRBV29-1 with TRBJ1-1; the match to TRBD1 covers 11 bases. V was clipped by 3 bases and J by 5 bases; unmatched bases: 8. This CDR3 has 15 amino acids. Germline-derived CDR1 and CDR2 are SQVTM and ANQGSEA. CDR3 sequence: CSVDTRDRGTTEAFF. The CDR3 nucleotides read TGCAGCGTTGATACCCGGGACAGGGGGACTACTGAAGCTTTCTTT.

This sequence joins TRBV15 and TRBJ1-5; D is unresolved. V lost 3 bases, J lost 2 bases, and 5 bases lay in between. The germline V gene encodes CDR1 LNHNV and CDR2 YYDKDF (reference sequence). The CDR3 covers 13 residues. The CDR3 sequence: CATSSGGNQPQHF. CDR3 coding DNA: TGTGCCACCAGCAGCGGGGGCAATCAGCCCCAGCATTTT.

The chain employs TRBV19 and TRBJ1-1, with 7 bases aligning to TRBD1. Germline V gene sequence: CDR1 LNHDA, CDR2 SQIVND (reference sequence). CDR3 size: 13 residues. The junction had 7 bases not matched to a gene; V was cut back by 7 bases and J by 5 bases. The CDR3 here is CASIKTGATEAFF. The CDR3, as DNA: TGTGCCAGTATAAAAACAGGGGCGACTGAAGCTTTCTTT.

Here the CDR3 reads CASSPRGGGQYSPLHF. Here the CDR3 DNA reads TGTGCCAGCAGCCCGCGGGGAGGGGGGCAATATTCACCCCTCCACTTT. The rearrangement links TRBV7-2 to TRBJ1-6, with D possibly being TRBD1 (6 bases). Germline CDR1 is SGHTA and CDR2 is FQGNSA. Trimming left V 5 bases short and J 8 bases short, with 19 bases between. This CDR3 region has 16 residues.

The chain has TRBV18 and TRBJ2-2, with 9 bases fitting TRBD1. V lost 3 bases and J lost 6; bases outside the gene matches: 8. CDR1 and CDR2 from the germline V gene are KGHSH and LQKENI. There are 16 residues in the CDR3. The CDR3, as DNA: TGTGCCAGCTCACCTTCGACAGGGGGATCTCCCGGGGAGCTGTTTTTT. This codes for CASSPSTGGSPGELFF.

This sequence joins TRBV9 and TRBJ2-4, with D perhaps TRBD2 (5 bases). Trimming pared 4 bases from V and 10 bases from J, leaving 15 bases between. CDR1 SGDLS and CDR2 YYNGEE come from the germline V gene. The CDR3 runs to 13 residues. The CDR3 nucleotides are TGTGCCAGCAGCCTCGGGTCCCCGGGGATTCAGTACTTC. Its translation: CASSLGSPGIQYF.

CDR3 region: CASSEGFYGTGEEQYF. The CDR3 nucleotides are TGTGCCAGCAGTGAAGGTTTTTACGGGACAGGGGAAGAGCAGTACTTC. This rearrangement joins TRBV6-1 to TRBJ2-7; TRBD1 agrees at 10 bases. The CDR3 totals 16 residues. In germline, CDR1 is MNHNS, CDR2 SASEGT. The junction had 10 bases not matched to a gene; V was cut back by 1 base and J by 7 bases.

This clone appeared once. The chain is built from TRBV6-5 and TRBJ1-3; 7 bases are a match to TRBD1. Trimming at V came to 0 bases and at J to 0 bases, leaving 2 bases not matched to a gene. The CDR3 sequence is 16 residues long. Germline V gene lookup returns CDR1 MNHEY and CDR2 SVGAGI. In DNA, the CDR3 is TGTGCCAGCAGTTACTCGGACAGGTTCTCTGGAAACACCATATATTTT. Protein: CASSYSDRFSGNTIYF.

This clone was counted once. V usage is TRBV19 and J usage is TRBJ1-5, with D unclear. V was cut by 8 bases and J by 1 base, with 9 bases left in between. The CDR3 length is 13 residues. CDR1 and CDR2 (germline): LNHDA, SQIVND (reference sequence). The CDR3 protein is CASAEGSNQPQHF. The CDR3 DNA is TGTGCCAGTGCCGAGGGAAGCAATCAGCCCCAGCATTTT.

This rearrangement joins TRBV5-4 to TRBJ1-2; 8 nucleotides align to TRBD1. Germline CDR1 is SGHNT and CDR2 is YYREEE (reference sequence). V was clipped by 3 bases and J by 3 bases; unmatched bases: 4. This CDR3 comprises 14 residues. CDR3 sequence: CASSWTGTDYGYTF. The CDR3 DNA is TGTGCCAGCAGCTGGACAGGGACAGACTATGGCTACACCTTC.

The genes are TRBV6-4 and TRBJ2-3; TRBD1 might be the D (6 bases). The CDR3 has 15 residues. The V and J ends lost 5 bases and 0 bases respectively, with 12 bases between them. Germline assignment: CDR1 MRHNA and CDR2 SNTAGT. DNA for the CDR3: TGTGCCAGCAGTCGACAGGAAACTAGCACAGATACGCAGTATTTT. This translates into CASSRQETSTDTQYF.

This clone came up a few times. This rearrangement joins TRBV5-1 to TRBJ2-7; D gene uncertain. The germline CDR1 and CDR2 sequences are SGHRS and YFSETQ. Trimming left V 0 bases short and J 0 bases short, with 7 bases between. The CDR3 is 14 residues long. CDR3 nucleotide sequence: TGCGCCAGCAGCTTGGAATCCAACTCCTACGAGCAGTACTTC. Protein: CASSLESNSYEQYF.

This clone has a single count. Other DNA sequences within the sample encode an identical CDR3. The chain recombines TRBV4-3 with TRBJ1-2, with unresolved D. V lost 0 bases and J 2 bases, leaving 16 bases between the germline ends. The CDR3 runs to 17 residues. Per the germline V gene, CDR1 is LGHNA and CDR2 is YSLEER. DNA of the CDR3: TGCGCCAGCAGCCAAGATAGTTCTTTAGAGGAGAACTATGGCTACACCTTC. Translation: CASSQDSSLEENYGYTF.

This chain joins TRBV6-5 and TRBJ2-5, with D possibly matching TRBD1 (6 bases). The germline V and J ends were trimmed by 6 bases and 4 bases, with 18 bases remaining between them. The CDR3 is 15 amino acids. Per the germline V gene, CDR1 is MNHEY and CDR2 is SVGAGI. This CDR3 is CASRVGQGFVETQYF. CDR3 in DNA: TGTGCCAGCAGAGTGGGACAAGGGTTTGTAGAGACCCAGTACTTC.

The chain combines TRBV5-3 with TRBJ1-1; D remains unclear. TRBV5-3 is sorted into the ORF group, with uncertain function. V was shortened by 5 bases and J by 4 bases, with 12 bases between the two germline ends. This CDR3 has 13 amino acids. CDR3 nucleotide sequence: TGTGCCAGAAGTCCCGGTGGGAGCACTGAAGCTTTCTTT. Translated, it gives CARSPGGSTEAFF.

The chain links TRBV9 to TRBJ1-5; no clear D. Trimming stripped 2 bases from V and 1 base from J, with 7 bases between. Germline CDR1 reads SGDLS; CDR2 reads YYNGEE. CDR3 length equals 14 residues. This CDR3 is CASSVGLSNQPQHF. As DNA, the CDR3 is TGTGCCAGCAGCGTGGGCTTGAGCAATCAGCCCCAGCATTTT.

This chain uses TRBV5-1 with TRBJ2-3; 7 nucleotides line up with TRBD2. The CDR3 extends over 16 amino acids. Germline V CDR1 and CDR2: SGHRS, YFSETQ. V was pared by 1 base and J by 2 bases, with 7 bases of the junction left unmatched. In nucleotides, the CDR3 is TGCGCCAGCAGCTTGACCCGGGGGGAGGTCACAGATACGCAGTATTTT. Its translation is CASSLTRGEVTDTQYF. The full variable domain, completed using reference TRBV5-1 and TRBJ2-3, is KAGVTQTPRYLIKTRGQQVTLSCSPISGHRSVSWYQQTPGQGLQFLFEYFSETQRNKGNFPGRFSGRQFSNSRSEMNVSTLELGDSALYLCASSLTRGEVTDTQYFGPGTRLTVL.

The chain recombines TRBV19 with TRBJ1-2; D is possibly TRBD1 (5 bases). Germline V gives CDR1 LNHDA, CDR2 SQIVND (reference sequence). V gave up 9 bases and J gave up 2 bases, with 19 bases separating them. This CDR3 comprises 15 residues. The CDR3 is CASHRAGPNNYGYTF. CDR3 nucleotide sequence: TGTGCCAGCCATAGGGCAGGGCCTAACAACTATGGCTACACCTTC.

This clone came up a few times. This CDR3 is CASSLEDRPATGELFF. DNA of the CDR3: TGTGCCAGCAGTTTAGAGGACAGGCCTGCCACCGGGGAGCTGTTTTTT. This chain connects TRBV27 to TRBJ2-2, with 7 bases identical to TRBD1. The CDR3 runs to 16 residues. The V gene end was trimmed by 2 bases and the J gene end by 4 bases; junction bases not matched to a gene: 7. In germline, CDR1 is MNHEY, CDR2 SMNVEV (reference sequence).

V is TRBV30 and J is TRBJ2-7; D is unresolved. V lost 3 bases, J lost 0 bases, and 15 bases lay in between. The germline CDR1 and CDR2 sequences are GTSNPN and SVGIG (reference sequence). The CDR3 has 15 amino acids. DNA of the CDR3: TGTGCCTGGAGCCCACTCCCACAGAGCTCCTACGAGCAGTACTTC. Translation: CAWSPLPQSSYEQYF.